The following is a T cell receptor beta chain sequence with its context. Trimming removed 0 bases at V and 6 bases at J, with 17 bases between. CDR1 is LGHNA, CDR2 YNFKEQ, per germline. The CDR3 extends over 16 amino acids. The data originate from a study of blood T cell repertoires in COVID-19. The wider study: Both acute and convalescent COVID-19 samples were obtained from the United States, Italy and Spain. T cells, B-cell-depleted T cells, or PBMCs supplied cDNA or gDNA.

How the authors handled the data: Amplification of reference gene primers provided the estimated nucleated cell counts. Measured with immunoSEQ multiplex PCR; TCRdb has only the in-frame clones, and not every one. The DNA was the basis for D and trimming; V, J and clone size are from that table. This sample has just under 350,000 clones, with about 90% found just once. Sequenced: peripheral blood. The clonotype comes from a woman aged 65 to 85 with COVID-19, enrolled during active disease. The chain carries TRBV4-2 and TRBJ1-1; D not certain. CDR3 in DNA: TGTGCCAGCAGCCAAGATCTCCCGGGAGGTAAGGCTGAAGCTTTCTTT. Amino acids: CASSQDLPGGKAEAFF.